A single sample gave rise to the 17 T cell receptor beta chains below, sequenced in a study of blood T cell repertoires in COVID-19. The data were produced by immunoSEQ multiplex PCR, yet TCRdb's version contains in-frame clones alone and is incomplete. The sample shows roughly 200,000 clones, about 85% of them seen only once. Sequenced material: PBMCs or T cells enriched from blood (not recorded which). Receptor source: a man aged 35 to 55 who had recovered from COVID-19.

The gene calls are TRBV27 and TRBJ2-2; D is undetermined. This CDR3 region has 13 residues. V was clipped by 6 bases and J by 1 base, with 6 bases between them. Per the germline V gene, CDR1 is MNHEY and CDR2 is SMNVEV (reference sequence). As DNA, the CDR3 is TGTGCCAGCAGCCGACAGAACACCGGGGAGCTGTTTTTT. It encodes CASSRQNTGELFF.

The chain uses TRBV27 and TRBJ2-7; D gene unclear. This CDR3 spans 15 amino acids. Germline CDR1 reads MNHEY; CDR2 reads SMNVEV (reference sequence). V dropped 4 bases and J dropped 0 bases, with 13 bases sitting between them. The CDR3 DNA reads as TGTGCCAGCAGTTCCTCTGGGCCGAGCTCCTACGAGCAGTACTTC. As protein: CASSSSGPSSYEQYF.

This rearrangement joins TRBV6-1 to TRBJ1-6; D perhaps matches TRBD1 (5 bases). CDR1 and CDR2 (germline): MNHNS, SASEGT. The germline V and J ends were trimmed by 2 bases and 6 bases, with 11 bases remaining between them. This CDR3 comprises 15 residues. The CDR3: CASSESGQGNSPLHF. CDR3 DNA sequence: TGTGCCAGCAGTGAATCTGGGCAGGGTAATTCACCCCTCCACTTT.

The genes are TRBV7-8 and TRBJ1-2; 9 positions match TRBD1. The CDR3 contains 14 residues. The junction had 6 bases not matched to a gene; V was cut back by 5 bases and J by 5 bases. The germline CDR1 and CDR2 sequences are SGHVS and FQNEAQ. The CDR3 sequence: CASSAGTGSYGYTF. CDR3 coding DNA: TGTGCCAGCAGCGCCGGGACAGGGAGTTATGGCTACACCTTC.

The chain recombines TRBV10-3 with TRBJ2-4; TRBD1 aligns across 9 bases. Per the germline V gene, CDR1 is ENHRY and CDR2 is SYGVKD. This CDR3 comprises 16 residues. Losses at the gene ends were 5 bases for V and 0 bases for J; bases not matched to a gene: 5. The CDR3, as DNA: TGTGCCATCAGTAACGGGACAGGGAGAGCCAAAAACATTCAGTACTTC. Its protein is CAISNGTGRAKNIQYF.

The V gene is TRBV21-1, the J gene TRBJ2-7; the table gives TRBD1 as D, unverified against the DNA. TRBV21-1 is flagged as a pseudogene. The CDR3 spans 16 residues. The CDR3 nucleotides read TGTGCCAGCATCCATGCCGGAGGGACAGCGGGCTACGAGCAGTACTTC. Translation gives CASIHAGGTAGYEQYF.

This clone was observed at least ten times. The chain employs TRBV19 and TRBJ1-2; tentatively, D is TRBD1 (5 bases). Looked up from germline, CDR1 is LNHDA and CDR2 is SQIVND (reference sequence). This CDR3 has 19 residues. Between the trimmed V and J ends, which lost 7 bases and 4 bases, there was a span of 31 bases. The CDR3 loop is CASTYRILGDWSRVYGYTF. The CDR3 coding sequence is TGTGCCAGTACCTATCGGATCTTAGGGGATTGGAGCAGGGTCTATGGCTACACCTTC.

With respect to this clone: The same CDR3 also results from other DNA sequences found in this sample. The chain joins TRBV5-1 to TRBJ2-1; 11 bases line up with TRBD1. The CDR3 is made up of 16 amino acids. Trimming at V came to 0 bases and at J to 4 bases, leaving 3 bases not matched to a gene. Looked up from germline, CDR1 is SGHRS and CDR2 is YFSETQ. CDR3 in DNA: TGCGCCAGCAGCTTGGCCGGGACAGGGGGTTACAATGAGCAGTTCTTC. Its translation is CASSLAGTGGYNEQFF.

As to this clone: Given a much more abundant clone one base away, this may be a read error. DNA of the CDR3: TGTGCCACCAGACAACGCCGGGGGCGGGGGCTATACAATGAGCAGTTCTTC. Translation gives CATRQRRGRGLYNEQFF. The chain uses TRBV5-6 and TRBJ2-1; D is perhaps TRBD2 (7 bases). V dropped 9 bases and J dropped 4 bases, with 26 bases sitting between them. Germline V CDR1 and CDR2: SGHDT, YYEEEE. This CDR3 region has 17 residues.

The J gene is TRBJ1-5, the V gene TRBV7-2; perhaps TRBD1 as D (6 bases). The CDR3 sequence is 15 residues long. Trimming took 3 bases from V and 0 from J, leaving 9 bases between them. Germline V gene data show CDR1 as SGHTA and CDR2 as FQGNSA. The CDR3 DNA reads TGTGCCAGCAGCTTGGGACACTCTAGCAATCAGCCCCAGCATTTT. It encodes CASSLGHSSNQPQHF.

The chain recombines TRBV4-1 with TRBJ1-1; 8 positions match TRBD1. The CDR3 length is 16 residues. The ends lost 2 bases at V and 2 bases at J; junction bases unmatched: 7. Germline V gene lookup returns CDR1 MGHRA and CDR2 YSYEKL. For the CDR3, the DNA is TGCGCCAGCAGCCAAAAAACGACAGGGGTCAACACTGAAGCTTTCTTT. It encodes CASSQKTTGVNTEAFF.

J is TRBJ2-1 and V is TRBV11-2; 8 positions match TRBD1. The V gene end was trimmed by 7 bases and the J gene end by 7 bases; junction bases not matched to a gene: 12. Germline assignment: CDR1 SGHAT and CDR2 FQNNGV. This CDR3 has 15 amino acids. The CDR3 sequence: CASTDRGTGPNEQFF. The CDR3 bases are TGTGCCAGCACGGACCGCGGGACAGGCCCTAATGAGCAGTTCTTC. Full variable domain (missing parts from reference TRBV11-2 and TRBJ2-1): EAGVAQSPRYKIIEKRQSVAFWCNPISGHATLYWYQQILGQGPKLLIQFQNNGVVDDSQLPKDRFSAERLKGVDSTLKIQPAKLEDSAVYLCASTDRGTGPNEQFFGPGTRLTVL.

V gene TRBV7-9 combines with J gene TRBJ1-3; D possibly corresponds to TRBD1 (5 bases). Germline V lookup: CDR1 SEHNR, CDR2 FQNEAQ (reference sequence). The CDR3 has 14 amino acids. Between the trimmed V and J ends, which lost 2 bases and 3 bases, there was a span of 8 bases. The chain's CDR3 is CASSLPGDGNTIYF. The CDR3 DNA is TGTGCCAGCAGCTTACCGGGGGATGGAAACACCATATATTTT. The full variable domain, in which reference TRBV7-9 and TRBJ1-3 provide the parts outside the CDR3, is DTGVSQNPRHKITKRGQNVTFRCDPISEHNRLYWYRQTLGQGPEFLTYFQNEAQLEKSRLLSDRFSAERPKGSFSTLEIQRTEQGDSAMYLCASSLPGDGNTIYFGEGSWLTVV.

The CDR3 is CASSQVHRDSNQPQHF. The CDR3 DNA follows: TGCGCCAGCAGCCAAGTCCACAGGGATAGCAATCAGCCCCAGCATTTT. The rearrangement uses TRBV4-1 and TRBJ1-5; weak D call: TRBD1 (6 bases). Germline CDR1 and CDR2: MGHRA and YSYEKL. CDR3 length: 16 amino acids. Trimming stripped 1 base from V and 0 bases from J, with 10 bases between.

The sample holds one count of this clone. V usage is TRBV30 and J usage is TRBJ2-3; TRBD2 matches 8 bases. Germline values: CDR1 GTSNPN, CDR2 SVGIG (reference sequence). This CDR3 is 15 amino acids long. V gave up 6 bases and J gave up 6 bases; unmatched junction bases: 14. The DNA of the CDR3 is TGTGCCTGTCGGACTAGCAGGACCACTTGGGATACGCAGTATTTT. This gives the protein CACRTSRTTWDTQYF.

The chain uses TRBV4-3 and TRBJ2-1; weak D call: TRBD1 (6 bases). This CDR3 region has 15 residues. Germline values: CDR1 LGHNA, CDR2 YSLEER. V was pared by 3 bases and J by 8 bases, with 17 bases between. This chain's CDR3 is CASSQGASWRDEQFF. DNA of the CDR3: TGCGCCAGCAGCCAGGGGGCTAGCTGGCGCGATGAGCAGTTCTTC.

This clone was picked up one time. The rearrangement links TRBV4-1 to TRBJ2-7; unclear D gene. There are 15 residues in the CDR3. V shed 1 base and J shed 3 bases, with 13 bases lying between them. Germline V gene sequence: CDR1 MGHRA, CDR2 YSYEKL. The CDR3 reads CASSQVRDFDYEQYF. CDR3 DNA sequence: TGCGCCAGCAGCCAAGTTCGAGACTTTGACTACGAGCAGTACTTC.